A selection of T cell receptor beta chains follows, all from one sample in a study of blood T cell repertoires in COVID-19. Sequenced by immunoSEQ multiplex PCR; TCRdb stores in-frame clones only, minus some. The sample has 21,000 or so clones, around 89% seen once. What was sequenced was peripheral blood. These receptors were obtained from a man aged 65 to 79 with active COVID-19. CDR3s include the opening cysteine and the closing phenylalanine or tryptophan. The order of the fields is D gene, V gene, J gene, clone size, CDR3 protein, CDR3 DNA. A D gene is named only where the DNA matches it firmly. Clone sizes are given selectively: once, few, many, or a class where the clone is expanded.

d_call: TRBD1; v_call: TRBV5-1; j_call: TRBJ1-2; clone_size: .; cdr3_aa: CASSLAGTGGDGYTF; cdr3_nt: TGCGCCAGCAGCTTGGCCGGTACAGGGGGCGATGGCTACACCTTC
d_call: .; v_call: TRBV30; j_call: TRBJ1-2; clone_size: .; cdr3_aa: CASIRPVGYGYTF; cdr3_nt: TGTGCCTCCATCCGCCCCGTCGGCTATGGCTACACCTTC
d_call: .; v_call: TRBV5-1; j_call: TRBJ1-6; clone_size: .; cdr3_aa: CASSLPGADSPLHF; cdr3_nt: TGCGCCAGCAGCTTGCCAGGGGCAGATTCACCCCTCCACTTT
d_call: TRBD1; v_call: TRBV5-1; j_call: TRBJ2-7; clone_size: .; cdr3_aa: CASSSTGLTYEQYF; cdr3_nt: TGCGCCAGCAGCTCGACAGGGCTTACCTACGAGCAGTACTTC
d_call: .; v_call: TRBV6-6; j_call: TRBJ2-7; clone_size: .; cdr3_aa: CASRNRASYEQYF; cdr3_nt: TGTGCCAGCAGGAACAGGGCTTCCTACGAGCAGTACTTC
d_call: TRBD2; v_call: TRBV30; j_call: TRBJ2-1; clone_size: few; cdr3_aa: CAWRFLAGDYNEQFF; cdr3_nt: TGTGCCTGGAGATTTCTAGCGGGAGATTATAATGAGCAGTTCTTC
d_call: .; v_call: TRBV14; j_call: TRBJ2-1; clone_size: .; cdr3_aa: CASSSAPQGISYNEQFF; cdr3_nt: TGTGCCAGCAGCTCTGCCCCCCAGGGCATCTCCTACAATGAGCAGTTCTTC
d_call: .; v_call: TRBV29-1; j_call: TRBJ1-2; clone_size: once; cdr3_aa: CSVQTAADGYTF; cdr3_nt: TGCAGCGTACAAACCGCCGCCGATGGCTACACCTTC
d_call: TRBD1; v_call: TRBV4-1; j_call: TRBJ1-2; clone_size: .; cdr3_aa: CASSQGGTERYGYTF; cdr3_nt: TGCGCCAGCAGCCAAGGGGGGACAGAAAGATATGGCTACACCTTC
d_call: TRBD2; v_call: TRBV5-4; j_call: TRBJ2-3; clone_size: .; cdr3_aa: CASSPPTSGGVTDTQYF; cdr3_nt: TGTGCCAGCAGCCCCCCTACTAGCGGGGGAGTCACAGATACGCAGTATTTT
d_call: .; v_call: TRBV30; j_call: TRBJ2-1; clone_size: once; cdr3_aa: CAWRRLDNSRGEQFF; cdr3_nt: TGTGCCTGGCGCCGACTAGATAACTCCCGCGGTGAGCAGTTCTTC
d_call: TRBD1; v_call: TRBV5-1; j_call: TRBJ1-2; clone_size: .; cdr3_aa: CASRITGDYGYTF; cdr3_nt: TGCGCCAGCAGGATTACAGGGGACTATGGCTACACCTTC
d_call: TRBD1; v_call: TRBV3-1/TRBV3-2; j_call: TRBJ2-5; clone_size: .; cdr3_aa: CASSQAGTGTTQYF; cdr3_nt: TGTGCCAGCAGCCAAGCCGGGACAGGGACAACCCAGTACTTC
d_call: TRBD1; v_call: TRBV6-4; j_call: TRBJ2-1; clone_size: .; cdr3_aa: CASSRDRATYNEQFF; cdr3_nt: TGTGCCAGCAGTAGGGACAGGGCGACCTACAATGAGCAGTTCTTC
d_call: TRBD2; v_call: TRBV10-2; j_call: TRBJ2-1; clone_size: .; cdr3_aa: CASSGAGTSGLSSYNEQFF; cdr3_nt: TGCGCCAGCAGTGGGGCCGGGACTAGCGGGCTGAGCTCCTACAATGAGCAGTTCTTC
d_call: TRBD1; v_call: TRBV30; j_call: TRBJ2-1; clone_size: .; cdr3_aa: CACQGAVYNEQFF; cdr3_nt: TGTGCCTGTCAGGGGGCCGTCTACAATGAGCAGTTCTTC
d_call: TRBD1; v_call: TRBV19; j_call: TRBJ2-7; clone_size: .; cdr3_aa: CASNTGTGGSYEQYF; cdr3_nt: TGTGCCAGTAATACCGGGACAGGGGGCTCCTACGAGCAGTACTTC
d_call: .; v_call: TRBV10-3; j_call: TRBJ1-1; clone_size: .; cdr3_aa: CAISEPRTEEAFF; cdr3_nt: TGTGCCATCAGTGAGCCCCGGACAGAGGAAGCTTTCTTT
d_call: .; v_call: TRBV7-2; j_call: TRBJ1-2; clone_size: .; cdr3_aa: CASSETGSLSDGYTF; cdr3_nt: TGTGCCAGCAGCGAGACAGGTTCTCTAAGCGACGGCTACACCTTC
d_call: .; v_call: TRBV11-3; j_call: TRBJ2-1; clone_size: .; cdr3_aa: CASSPGTHPYNEQFF; cdr3_nt: TGTGCCAGCAGCCCCGGGACTCACCCCTACAATGAGCAGTTCTTC
d_call: .; v_call: TRBV7-9; j_call: TRBJ2-3; clone_size: once; cdr3_aa: CASSFNPRQREIADTQYF; cdr3_nt: TGTGCCAGCAGCTTTAACCCTCGACAGCGAGAGATCGCAGATACGCAGTATTTT
d_call: .; v_call: TRBV12-5; j_call: TRBJ2-5; clone_size: .; cdr3_aa: CASGLQYSGIQETQYF; cdr3_nt: TGTGCTAGTGGTCTCCAGTATTCAGGGATCCAAGAGACCCAGTACTTC
d_call: TRBD2; v_call: TRBV3-1/TRBV3-2; j_call: TRBJ2-5; clone_size: .; cdr3_aa: CASSQEFSSGRETQYF; cdr3_nt: TGTGCCAGCAGCCAAGAATTCTCTAGCGGGAGAGAGACCCAGTACTTC
d_call: .; v_call: TRBV30; j_call: TRBJ1-1; clone_size: .; cdr3_aa: CAWLANTEAFF; cdr3_nt: TGTGCCTGGCTGGCGAACACTGAAGCTTTCTTT
d_call: .; v_call: TRBV11-3; j_call: TRBJ2-6; clone_size: .; cdr3_aa: CASSAGWSVLNSGANVLTF; cdr3_nt: TGTGCCAGCAGCGCAGGGTGGTCGGTATTGAACTCTGGGGCCAACGTCCTGACTTTC
d_call: .; v_call: TRBV12-2; j_call: TRBJ1-4; clone_size: .; cdr3_aa: CASRLRAGGLATNEKLFF; cdr3_nt: TGTGCAAGTCGCCTACGCGCTGGGGGCTTGGCAACTAATGAAAAACTGTTTTTT
d_call: .; v_call: TRBV6-1; j_call: TRBJ1-2; clone_size: once; cdr3_aa: CASSEAGGRGYTF; cdr3_nt: TGTGCCAGCAGTGAAGCGGGGGGGCGCGGCTACACCTTC
d_call: .; v_call: TRBV7-9; j_call: TRBJ2-2; clone_size: .; cdr3_aa: CASSPWIRTDTGELFF; cdr3_nt: TGTGCCAGCAGCCCGTGGATCAGGACAGACACCGGGGAGCTGTTTTTT
d_call: .; v_call: TRBV18; j_call: TRBJ1-1; clone_size: .; cdr3_aa: CASSPPPGRVGTEAFF; cdr3_nt: TGTGCCAGCTCACCCCCACCTGGCAGGGTCGGCACTGAAGCTTTCTTT
d_call: TRBD1; v_call: TRBV6-5; j_call: TRBJ1-2; clone_size: .; cdr3_aa: CASSYQGDYGYTF; cdr3_nt: TGTGCCAGCAGTTACCAGGGGGACTATGGCTACACCTTC
d_call: .; v_call: TRBV19; j_call: TRBJ1-5; clone_size: once; cdr3_aa: CASSIWAQGNQPQHF; cdr3_nt: TGTGCCAGTAGTATCTGGGCCCAAGGTAATCAGCCCCAGCATTTT
d_call: TRBD2; v_call: TRBV7-6; j_call: TRBJ2-1; clone_size: once; cdr3_aa: CASSFSGSLNEQFF; cdr3_nt: TGTGCCAGCAGCTTTAGCGGGAGTTTGAATGAGCAGTTCTTC
d_call: .; v_call: TRBV4-1; j_call: TRBJ2-7; clone_size: .; cdr3_aa: CASSQDEVLASYEQYF; cdr3_nt: TGCGCCAGCAGCCAAGATGAGGTACTCGCCTCCTACGAGCAGTACTTC
d_call: .; v_call: TRBV5-4; j_call: TRBJ1-1; clone_size: .; cdr3_aa: CASSQDPGNTEAFF; cdr3_nt: TGTGCCAGCAGCCAAGACCCGGGGAACACTGAAGCTTTCTTT
d_call: .; v_call: TRBV7-6; j_call: TRBJ1-2; clone_size: .; cdr3_aa: CASSPRTINYGYTF; cdr3_nt: TGTGCCAGCAGCCCCCGGACAATTAACTATGGCTACACCTTC
d_call: .; v_call: TRBV2; j_call: TRBJ2-7; clone_size: .; cdr3_aa: CASSYIDEQYF; cdr3_nt: TGTGCCAGCAGTTACATCGACGAGCAGTACTTC
d_call: .; v_call: TRBV5-1; j_call: TRBJ1-2; clone_size: .; cdr3_aa: CASSLGQKTLLRDGYTF; cdr3_nt: TGCGCCAGCAGCTTAGGACAGAAAACCTTACTAAGGGATGGCTACACCTTC
d_call: .; v_call: TRBV12-3/TRBV12-4; j_call: TRBJ1-4; clone_size: .; cdr3_aa: CASRKDGGEKLFF; cdr3_nt: TGTGCCAGCAGAAAGGACGGAGGTGAAAAACTGTTTTTT
d_call: .; v_call: TRBV28; j_call: TRBJ1-4; clone_size: .; cdr3_aa: CASSFGGASGEKLFF; cdr3_nt: TGTGCCAGCAGTTTTGGGGGGGCTAGTGGTGAAAAACTGTTTTTT
d_call: .; v_call: TRBV7-9; j_call: TRBJ1-1; clone_size: .; cdr3_aa: CASSLALRTEAFF; cdr3_nt: TGTGCCAGCAGCTTAGCGTTGCGGACTGAAGCTTTCTTT
d_call: .; v_call: TRBV9; j_call: TRBJ1-5; clone_size: .; cdr3_aa: CASSVDPGGNQPQHF; cdr3_nt: TGTGCCAGCAGCGTAGATCCGGGGGGCAATCAGCCCCAGCATTTT
d_call: TRBD1; v_call: TRBV7-2; j_call: TRBJ1-3; clone_size: .; cdr3_aa: CASSPGQGRNTIYF; cdr3_nt: TGTGCCAGCAGCCCTGGACAGGGGAGAAACACCATATATTTT
d_call: .; v_call: TRBV5-1; j_call: TRBJ2-5; clone_size: once; cdr3_aa: CASSLLSETQYF; cdr3_nt: TGCGCCAGCAGCTTACTTAGCGAGACCCAGTACTTC
d_call: .; v_call: TRBV12-3/TRBV12-4; j_call: TRBJ1-2; clone_size: few; cdr3_aa: CASSSRGFYGYTF; cdr3_nt: TGTGCCAGCAGTAGCAGGGGTTTCTATGGCTACACCTTC